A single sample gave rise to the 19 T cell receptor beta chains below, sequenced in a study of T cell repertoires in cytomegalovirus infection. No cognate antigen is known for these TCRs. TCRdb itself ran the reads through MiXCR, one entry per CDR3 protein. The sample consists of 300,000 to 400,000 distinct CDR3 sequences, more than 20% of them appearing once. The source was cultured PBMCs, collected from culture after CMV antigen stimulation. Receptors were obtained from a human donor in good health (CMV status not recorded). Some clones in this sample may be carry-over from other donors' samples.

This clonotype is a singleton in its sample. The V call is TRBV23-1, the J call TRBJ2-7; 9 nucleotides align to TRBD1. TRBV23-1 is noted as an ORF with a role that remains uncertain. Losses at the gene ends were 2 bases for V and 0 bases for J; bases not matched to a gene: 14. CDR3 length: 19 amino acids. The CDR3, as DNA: TGCGCCAGCAGTCAAGCCCGGGACAGGGTTAAGAGGGCCTCCTACGAGCAGTACGTC. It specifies CASSQARDRVKRASYEQYV.

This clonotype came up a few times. CDR3 residues: CASSQAPPGTAQETQYF. The CDR3 coding sequence is TGCGCCAGCAGCCAAGCCCCCCCCGGGACAGCACAAGAGACCCAGTACTTC. This chain uses TRBV4-3 with TRBJ2-5; 7 nucleotides agree with TRBD1. The ends lost 1 base at V and 2 bases at J; junction bases unmatched: 10. The CDR3 is 17 amino acids. The germline V gene encodes CDR1 LGHNA and CDR2 YSLEER.

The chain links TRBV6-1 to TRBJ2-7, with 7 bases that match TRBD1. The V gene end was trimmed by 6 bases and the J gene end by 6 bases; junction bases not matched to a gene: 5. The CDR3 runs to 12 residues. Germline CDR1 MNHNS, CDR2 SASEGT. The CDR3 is CASRRSGGEQYF. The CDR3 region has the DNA TGTGCCAGCAGAAGATCAGGGGGCGAGCAGTACTTC.

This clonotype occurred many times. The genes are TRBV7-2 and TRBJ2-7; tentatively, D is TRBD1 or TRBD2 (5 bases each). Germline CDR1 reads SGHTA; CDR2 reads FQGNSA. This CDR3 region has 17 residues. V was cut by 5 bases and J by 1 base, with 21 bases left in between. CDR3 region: CASSRHGDGSISYEQYF. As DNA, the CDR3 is TGTGCCAGCAGCCGACACGGGGACGGATCTATTTCCTACGAGCAGTACTTC. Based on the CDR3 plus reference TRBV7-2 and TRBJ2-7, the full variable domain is GAGVSQSPSNKVTEKGKDVELRCDPISGHTALYWYRQSLGQGLEFLIYFQGNSAPDKSGLPSDRFSAERTGGSVSTLTIQRTQQEDSAVYLCASSRHGDGSISYEQYFGPGTRLTVT.

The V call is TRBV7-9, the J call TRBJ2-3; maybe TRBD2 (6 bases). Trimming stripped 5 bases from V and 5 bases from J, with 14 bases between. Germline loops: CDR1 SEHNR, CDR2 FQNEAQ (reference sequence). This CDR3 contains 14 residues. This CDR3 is CASSPRWGEDTQYF. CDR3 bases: TGTGCCAGCAGCCCTAGGTGGGGGGAAGATACGCAGTATTTT.

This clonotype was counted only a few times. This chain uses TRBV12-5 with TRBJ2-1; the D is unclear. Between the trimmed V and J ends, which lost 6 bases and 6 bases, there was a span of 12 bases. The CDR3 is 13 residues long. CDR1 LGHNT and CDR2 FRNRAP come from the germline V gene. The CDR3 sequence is CASGRNNLNEQFF. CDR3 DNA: TGTGCTAGTGGCCGGAATAACCTCAATGAGCAGTTCTTC.

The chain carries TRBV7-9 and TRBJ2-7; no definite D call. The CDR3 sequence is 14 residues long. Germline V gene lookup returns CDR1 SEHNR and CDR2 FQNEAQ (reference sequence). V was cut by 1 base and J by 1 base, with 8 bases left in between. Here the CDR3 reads CASSLETPSYEQYF. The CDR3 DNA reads TGTGCCAGCAGCTTAGAGACACCATCCTACGAGCAGTACTTC.

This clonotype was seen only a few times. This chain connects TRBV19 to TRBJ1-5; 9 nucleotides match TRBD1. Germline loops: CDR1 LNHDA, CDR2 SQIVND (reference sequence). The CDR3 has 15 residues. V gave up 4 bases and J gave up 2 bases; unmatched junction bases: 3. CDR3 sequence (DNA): TGTGCCAGTAGTACACAGGGGGCAGGCAATCAGCCCCAGCATTTT. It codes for CASSTQGAGNQPQHF.

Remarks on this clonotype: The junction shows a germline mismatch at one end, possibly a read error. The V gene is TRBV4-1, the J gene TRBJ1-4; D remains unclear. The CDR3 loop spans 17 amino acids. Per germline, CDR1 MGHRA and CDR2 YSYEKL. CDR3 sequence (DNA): TGTGCCAGCAGCCAAGATATCGGGTTTGGCAGGAATGAAAAACTGTTTTTT. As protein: CASSQDIGFGRNEKLFF.

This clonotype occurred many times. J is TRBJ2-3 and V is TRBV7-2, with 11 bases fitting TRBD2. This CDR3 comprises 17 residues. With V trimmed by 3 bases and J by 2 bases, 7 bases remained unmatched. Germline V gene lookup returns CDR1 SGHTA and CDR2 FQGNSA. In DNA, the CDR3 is TGTGCCAGCAGCTTGGGACTAGCGGAGTGGGCCACAGATACGCAGTATTTT. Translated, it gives CASSLGLAEWATDTQYF.

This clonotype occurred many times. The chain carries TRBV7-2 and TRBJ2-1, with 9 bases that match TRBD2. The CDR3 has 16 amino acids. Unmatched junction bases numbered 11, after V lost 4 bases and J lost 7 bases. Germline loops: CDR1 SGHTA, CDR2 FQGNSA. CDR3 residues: CASSSRLAAIHNEQFF. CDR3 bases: TGTGCCAGCAGCTCCCGACTAGCGGCTATACATAATGAGCAGTTCTTC.

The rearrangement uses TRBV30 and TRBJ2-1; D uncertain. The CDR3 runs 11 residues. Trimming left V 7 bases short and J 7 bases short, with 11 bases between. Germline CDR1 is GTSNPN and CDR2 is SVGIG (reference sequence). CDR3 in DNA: TGTGCCTTCGAGTGGGGTAATGAGCAGTTCTTC. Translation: CAFEWGNEQFF.

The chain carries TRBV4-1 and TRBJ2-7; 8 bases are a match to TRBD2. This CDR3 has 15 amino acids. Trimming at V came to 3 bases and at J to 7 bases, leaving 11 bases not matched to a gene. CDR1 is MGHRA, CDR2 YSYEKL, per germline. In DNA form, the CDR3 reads TGCGCCAGCAGCCAGCCCGGGACTAGTTTGCTTGAGCAGTACTTC. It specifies CASSQPGTSLLEQYF.

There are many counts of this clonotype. The CDR3 loop reads CASSTRRNSPLHF. In nucleotides, the CDR3 is TGTGCCAGCAGCACCCGACGGAATTCACCCCTCCACTTT. This sequence joins TRBV7-8 and TRBJ1-6; D call uncertain. The V end lost 5 bases, the J end lost 7 bases, and 9 bases lay between the germline ends. The CDR3 consists of 13 residues. Germline V lookup: CDR1 SGHVS, CDR2 FQNEAQ.

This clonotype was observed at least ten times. CDR3 residues: CASSGGDRGRIDEQFF. Written as DNA, the CDR3 is TGTGCCAGCAGCGGCGGGGACAGGGGGCGCATAGATGAGCAGTTCTTC. The chain combines TRBV7-9 with TRBJ2-1; 12 nucleotides match TRBD1. J was trimmed by 8 bases and V by 5 bases; bases with no gene match: 10. Germline V gives CDR1 SEHNR, CDR2 FQNEAQ (reference sequence). The CDR3 has 16 amino acids.

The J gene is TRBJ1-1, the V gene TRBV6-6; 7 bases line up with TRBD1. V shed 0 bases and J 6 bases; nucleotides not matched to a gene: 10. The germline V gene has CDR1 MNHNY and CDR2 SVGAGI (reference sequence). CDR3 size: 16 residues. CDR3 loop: CASSYSIGGARPEAFF. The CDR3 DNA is TGTGCCAGCAGTTACTCAATAGGGGGCGCGCGGCCTGAAGCTTTCTTT.

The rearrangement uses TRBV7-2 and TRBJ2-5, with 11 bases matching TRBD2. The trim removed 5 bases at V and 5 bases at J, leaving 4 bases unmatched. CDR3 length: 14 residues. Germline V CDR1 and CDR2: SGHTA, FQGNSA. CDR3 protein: CASSPTSGGETQYF. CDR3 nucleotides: TGTGCCAGCAGCCCTACTAGCGGGGGTGAGACCCAGTACTTC.

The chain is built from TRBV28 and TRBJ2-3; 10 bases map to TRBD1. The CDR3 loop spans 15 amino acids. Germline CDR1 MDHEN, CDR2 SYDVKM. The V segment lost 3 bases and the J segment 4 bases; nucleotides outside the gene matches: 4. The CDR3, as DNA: TGTGCCAGCAGTTTTTCCGGGACAGGGGCAGATACGCAGTATTTT. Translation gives CASSFSGTGADTQYF.

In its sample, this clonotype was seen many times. The CDR3 region is CASSLDLRVQYF. CDR3 DNA: TGCGCCAGCAGCTTGGACCTGCGGGTACAGTACTTC. This rearrangement joins TRBV5-1 to TRBJ2-5; TRBD2 might be the D (5 bases). V shed 0 bases and J shed 11 bases, with 11 bases lying between them. This CDR3 comprises 12 residues. CDR1 is SGHRS and CDR2 is YFSETQ in the germline V gene. Full variable domain (missing parts from reference TRBV5-1 and TRBJ2-5): KAGVTQTPRYLIKTRGQQVTLSCSPISGHRSVSWYQQTPGQGLQFLFEYFSETQRNKGNFPGRFSGRQFSNSRSEMNVSTLELGDSALYLCASSLDLRVQYFGPGTRLLVL.